The entry below gives a single T cell receptor (beta chain) sequence along with its context. This clone turned up a few times. Its binding antigen is unknown. Within one base of it there is no much larger clone, and no base qualities were kept. This record belongs to a study of blood T cell repertoires in COVID-19 (dated by TCRdb to 2018 to 2021). The study in broad terms: Samples covering the acute and convalescent phases of COVID-19 were provided by collaborators in the United States, Italy and Spain. The material from the prospective study consisted of cDNA or gDNA derived from T cells, B-cell-depleted T cells, or PBMCs. The dataset comprised deeply sampled blood TCRbeta repertoires from subjects exposed to, actively infected with, or recovered from COVID-19. The repertoires were released in a freely available public database meant as a resource for research on the immune response to SARS-CoV-2. The samples were drawn from two sources: the first 160 participants of the ongoing ImmuneRACE study, and about 1,300 subjects contributed by 6 global collaborators. Sample metadata almost always included a de-identified subject ID, COVID-19 status, age in years and sex. HLA class I and class II types, where available, came from metadata supplied by the sample provider rather than from assay-based typing.

TCRbeta CDR3 regions were amplified from genomic DNA using the immunoSEQ Assay, a bias-controlled multiplex PCR. The authors processed their data as follows. Within the assay, amplification of reference gene primers was used to estimate how many nucleated cells each sample contained. To quantify the absolute abundance of each unique TCRbeta CDR3 rearrangement, sequence reads were collapsed and filtered. Productive Simpson clonality was computed per sample as the square root of Simpson's diversity index over productive rearrangements. TCRdb carries this immuneACCESS record with in-frame sequences only. Its versions omit some clonotypes, under half of them owing to an unresolved V gene in the studies checked, with the rest unexplained. V, J and clone size were drawn from that table, and D and trimming were deduced from the DNA. This sample lists about 75,000 clones; approximately 79% were detected once. Clones ranked in the top ten supply 2% to 3% of the sample.

Sequences SGHTS (CDR1) and YDEGEE (CDR2) are obtained from the germline V gene. The CDR3 goes from the cysteine to the phenylalanine over 16 residues. Solely the CDR3 DNA is kept, with 48 bases framed from the first base. Trimming costs V 1 base and J 7 bases, and their ends lie 17 bases apart. Whole blood was collected in K2EDTA tubes by collaborating institutions according to the institutions' own protocols. For TCRbeta analysis, collaborator samples were shipped as frozen whole blood, as isolated PBMCs, or as DNA extracted from either sample type. The study at large found these results: How much clinical and demographic metadata was included differed by source and by participant, and the metadata was provided uncurated.

Rearrangement joined TRBV5-8 to TRBJ2-2; the D gene is perhaps TRBD1, on 6 matching bases. The sequence derives from a human donor with acute or convalescent COVID-19. The donor label of this sample is uncertain. The material sequenced was peripheral blood. The base sequence is TGTGCCAGCAGCTTGACAGGGAGTTTCCTAGGCGGGGAGCTGTTTTTT. Its translation is CASSLTGSFLGGELFF.